This entry concerns a single TCR beta chain. The specificity of this receptor is unknown. No quality values exist for individual bases; no much larger clone is one base distant. These data come from a study of T-cell memory formation after mild COVID-19 (dated by TCRdb to about 2021). Study-level background: TCR sequence clusters from the two donors were largely donor specific. T-cell clones expanding and contracting after mild COVID-19 in a couple of donors were tracked by longitudinal TCRalpha and TCRbeta repertoire sequencing. The cohort was made up of two young adult volunteers, one female and one male, who were previously healthy. The paper as a whole reports these results and caveats: Whether the second-wave clones peaking on day 37 were SARS-CoV-2 specific was not confirmed. The study covered only a couple of mild cases, and larger cohorts including severe cases with pre-infection samples were considered necessary. The detection of some responding clones in pre-infection memory suggests that pre-existing cross-reactive memory T cells joined the SARS-CoV-2 response. From day 15 to 85, contracting clones showed balanced CD4/CD8 phenotypes, whereas a second wave of clones that expanded from day 15 to 37 leaned towards CD4+. Contracting CD4+ clones turned up mainly in the CM and EM memory subsets, whereas EMRA was where CD8+ clones were enriched.

Instrument on record: Illumina NovaSeq 6000. Using 5'RACE with constant-segment primers, TCRalpha and TCRbeta cDNA libraries were constructed, with sample barcodes and unique molecular identifiers added in the process. RNA was extracted from every sample with Trizol reagent. The libraries were amplified in two PCR steps, and the second step added a second sample barcode and Illumina TruSeq adapters. The libraries were sequenced on an Illumina NovaSeq using 2 x 150 bp paired-end reads. Per the source publication's procedure: Reads were demultiplexed and collapsed into UMI-guided consensus sequences with migec v1.2.7. Using mixcr v2.1.11, the UMI consensuses were aligned to TRA and TRB V and J templates and assembled into clonotypes. A clonotype was counted as expanded or contracted only when both edgeR and NoisET called the clonotype significant, with the noise models trained on biological replicates. For edgeR calls, the thresholds were a false discovery rate-adjusted p below 0.01 and a log2 fold-change of 1. As an exploratory analysis of dynamics, max-normalized trajectories of the 1000 most abundant clonotypes were examined with PCA combined with hierarchical clustering. Separately sequenced CD4+ and CD8+ repertoires were used to assign the CD4 or CD8 phenotype of responding clones. Through fastp at Q25 and MiXCR, TCRdb rebuilt clones from the public reads, retaining in-frame beta chains. Under each unique CDR3 protein, matching rows form one entry showing the most common genes and DNA. The V and J calls follow TCRdb's processing rather than the paper's. Within this sample are fewer than 350,000 distinct CDR3 sequences, with over 15% of them counted one time only. Roughly 23% of the sample belongs to the ten largest clones.

Ficoll-Paque density gradient centrifugation was the method used to isolate PBMCs. The CDR3 goes from the cysteine to the phenylalanine over 15 residues. Only the CDR3 DNA is retained, 45 bases long and in frame from the first base. The germline V gene supplies CDR1 SNHLY and CDR2 FYNNEI. Between the V and J ends, shortened by 1 base and 13 bases respectively, the junction contains 22 bases. The V and J genes are TRBV2 and TRBJ1-2; no D gene can be assigned with confidence. This TCR derives from a man aged 18-30 years who had mild COVID-19 (a few samples of this study predate the infection). The sample titles of this study are shuffled in the database, so cell type and time point are left out; the donor was told from shared clones. Sequencing was carried out using PBMCs or a T cell subset sorted from them (not recorded which). CDR3 sequence: CASSEGEVYLAGITF. In nucleotides, the sequence is TGTGCCAGCAGTGAAGGCGAAGTATACTTAGCTGGGATCACCTTC.